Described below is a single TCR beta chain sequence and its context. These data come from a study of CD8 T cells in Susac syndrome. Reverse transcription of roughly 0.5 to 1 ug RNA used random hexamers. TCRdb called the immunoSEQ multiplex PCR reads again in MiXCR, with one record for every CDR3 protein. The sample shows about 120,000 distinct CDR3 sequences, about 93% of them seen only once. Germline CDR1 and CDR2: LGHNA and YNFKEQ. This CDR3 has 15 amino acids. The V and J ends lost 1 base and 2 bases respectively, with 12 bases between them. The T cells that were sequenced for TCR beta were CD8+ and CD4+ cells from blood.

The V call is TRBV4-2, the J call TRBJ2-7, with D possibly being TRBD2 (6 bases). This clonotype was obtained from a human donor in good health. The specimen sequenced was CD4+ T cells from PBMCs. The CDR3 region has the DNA TGTGCCAGCAGCCAAGCCGGGACTGACCCCTACGAGCAGTACTTC. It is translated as CASSQAGTDPYEQYF.